A selection of T cell receptor beta chains follows, all from one sample in a study of T cell repertoires in cytomegalovirus infection. TCRdb ran MiXCR on the reads and lists one entry per CDR3 protein. The table records under 200,000 distinct CDR3 sequences, less than 25% of them present only once. Their antigens remain unidentified. Sequencing used CD8+ T cells from cultured PBMCs, obtained from culture after CMV antigen stimulation. The receptor source for this set is a human donor in good health (CMV status not recorded). Some clones in this sample may be carry-over from other donors' samples. The CDR3 runs from the conserved cysteine through the conserved F or W. A D gene is named only where the DNA matches it firmly. A row's size may be missing; if present it is once, few, many or a size class.

V	D	size	J	CDR3	DNA
TRBV6-5	.	few	TRBJ1-3	CASWQGSGNTIYF	TGTGCCAGCTGGCAAGGCTCTGGAAACACCATATATTTT
TRBV7-2	.	few	TRBJ2-5	CASSPGAGALGETQYF	TGTGCCAGCAGCCCTGGGGCGGGGGCATTAGGAGAGACCCAGTACTTC
TRBV7-2	.	few	TRBJ1-2	CASSLRLQGTYGYTF	TGTGCCAGCAGCTTAAGGCTCCAGGGGACCTATGGCTACACCTTC
TRBV7-9	.	.	TRBJ1-2	CASSPLDRTNYGYTF	TGTGCCAGCAGCCCTCTTGACAGGACTAACTATGGCTACACCTTC
TRBV7-2	.	many	TRBJ1-5	CASSLAGPDRGVFDQPQHF	TGTGCCAGCAGCTTAGCGGGGCCCGACCGAGGGGTTTTCGATCAGCCCCAGCATTTT
TRBV9	.	few	TRBJ2-5	CASSVEREETQYF	TGTGCCAGCAGCGTAGAAAGGGAGGAGACCCAGTACTTC
TRBV7-6	.	.	TRBJ1-1	CASSPRGVEGAFF	TGTGCCAGCAGCCCTCGAGGGGTCGAGGGAGCTTTCTTT
TRBV7-9	.	.	TRBJ1-2	CASRNQTVFPLYGYTF	TGTGCCAGCAGGAACCAGACAGTCTTTCCCCTCTATGGCTACACCTTC
TRBV7-9	TRBD1	few	TRBJ1-1	CASSGEGQPNTEAFF	TGTGCCAGCAGCGGAGAGGGACAGCCTAACACTGAAGCTTTCTTT
TRBV9	.	.	TRBJ1-1	CASSVDGSGEAFF	TGTGCCAGCAGCGTGGACGGGTCTGGTGAAGCTTTCTTT
TRBV4-1	.	few	TRBJ1-1	CASSQVDNTEAFF	TGCGCCAGCAGCCAAGTAGATAACACTGAAGCTTTCTTT
TRBV7-2	TRBD2	few	TRBJ2-7	CASSFTGTTFFEQYF	TGTGCCAGCAGCTTTACCGGGACTACCTTTTTTGAGCAGTACTTC
TRBV7-2	.	.	TRBJ2-7	CASSLTDSELYEQYF	TGTGCCAGCAGCTTAACCGACTCCGAACTCTACGAGCAGTACTTC
TRBV7-8	TRBD1	.	TRBJ1-2	CASSSTQGGMHYGYTF	TGTGCCAGCAGCTCTACACAGGGGGGAATGCACTATGGCTACACCTTC
TRBV7-9	.	.	TRBJ2-6	CASSLYSTASLTGANVLTF	TGTGCCAGCAGCTTATACTCTACAGCTTCTCTAACTGGGGCCAACGTCCTGACTTTC
TRBV2	.	.	TRBJ2-2	CASSQWNTGELFF	TGTGCCAGCAGTCAGTGGAACACCGGGGAGCTGTTTTTT
TRBV6-2/TRBV6-3	.	few	TRBJ2-7	CASSFGGGSSYEQYF	TGTGCCAGCAGTTTCGGCGGAGGGTCCTCCTACGAGCAGTACTTC
TRBV5-5	.	few	TRBJ1-3	CASSLDSDSGNTIYF	TGTGCCAGCAGTTTGGACAGCGACTCTGGAAACACCATATATTTT
TRBV12-3/TRBV12-4	.	few	TRBJ2-1	CASSLGGREQFF	TGTGCCAGCAGTTTAGGGGGCAGAGAGCAGTTCTTC
TRBV2	TRBD2	.	TRBJ2-1	CASIAGGASPNEQFF	TGTGCCAGCATTGCCGGGGGGGCCTCCCCCAATGAGCAGTTCTTC
TRBV11-2	TRBD1	.	TRBJ2-7	CASRSPGQGSSNEQYF	TGTGCCAGCAGATCTCCGGGACAGGGGTCTTCTAATGAGCAGTACTTC
TRBV11-2	.	few	TRBJ2-3	CASSLWEDTQYF	TGTGCCAGCAGCTTATGGGAAGATACGCAGTATTTT
TRBV4-1	.	.	TRBJ1-4	CASSQLWPSTNEKLFF	TGCGCCAGCAGCCAGTTGTGGCCGTCAACTAATGAAAAACTGTTTTTT
TRBV6-6	.	.	TRBJ1-2	CASSYSGYGYGYTF	TGTGCCAGCAGTTACAGTGGGTATGGGTATGGCTACACCTTC
TRBV27	TRBD1	few	TRBJ2-7	CASSLSRQGYEQYF	TGTGCCAGCAGTTTATCAAGACAGGGCTACGAGCAGTACTTC
TRBV7-2	.	many	TRBJ1-2	CASSPLQGALGYTF	TGTGCCAGCAGCCCTCTACAGGGCGCGTTGGGCTACACCTTC
TRBV4-1	.	.	TRBJ1-4	CASSQDNAGSREKLFF	TGCGCCAGCAGCCAAGATAACGCAGGGAGTCGTGAAAAACTGTTTTTT
TRBV7-3	.	few	TRBJ1-1	CASSLRGGRYTEAFF	TGTGCCAGCAGCTTACGAGGGGGGAGGTACACTGAAGCTTTCTTT
TRBV4-1	.	.	TRBJ1-5	CASSHGESQPQHF	TGCGCCAGCAGCCACGGGGAAAGTCAGCCCCAGCATTTT
TRBV12-5	.	.	TRBJ2-3	CASDGGGPDTQYF	TGTGCTAGTGATGGAGGGGGCCCAGATACGCAGTATTTT
TRBV6-1	.	.	TRBJ1-3	CASSYTAGFSGNTIYF	TGTGCCAGCAGTTACACGGCGGGGTTCTCTGGAAACACCATATATTTT
TRBV20-1	.	many	TRBJ1-5	CSAFNGADQPQHF	TGCAGTGCTTTCAACGGGGCCGATCAGCCCCAGCATTTT
TRBV6-6	TRBD1	few	TRBJ2-7	CASSYRGLYEQYF	TGTGCCAGCAGTTACAGGGGGCTCTACGAGCAGTACTTC
TRBV5-1	.	.	TRBJ1-4	CASSQLDPSEKLFF	TGCGCCAGCAGCCAATTGGACCCGAGTGAAAAACTGTTTTTT
TRBV14	TRBD1	few	TRBJ2-5	CASSHLGQGQETQYF	TGTGCCAGCAGCCACCTCGGACAGGGCCAAGAGACCCAGTACTTC
TRBV29-1	.	.	TRBJ1-1	CSAGLSRGDTEAFF	TGCAGCGCAGGATTATCAAGGGGAGACACTGAAGCTTTCTTT
TRBV6-1	TRBD2	.	TRBJ2-1	CASSQLAGDSYNEQFF	TGTGCCAGCAGTCAACTAGCGGGGGATTCCTACAATGAGCAGTTCTTC
TRBV19	.	few	TRBJ1-2	CASSMGHLDYGYTF	TGTGCCAGTAGTATGGGACACCTTGACTATGGCTACACCTTC
TRBV10-3	.	.	TRBJ1-1	CAISEPDGRNTEAFF	TGTGCCATCAGTGAGCCCGACGGCAGAAACACTGAAGCTTTCTTT
TRBV24-1	.	many	TRBJ2-6	CATSDLTKFTGQPNSGANVLTF	TGTGCCACCAGTGACCTAACAAAATTTACAGGCCAACCCAACTCTGGGGCCAACGTCCTGACTTTC
TRBV6-8	TRBD1	.	TRBJ2-7	CASTTLDRVYEQYF	TGTGCCAGCACCACCTTGGACAGGGTCTACGAGCAGTACTTC
TRBV2	.	few	TRBJ1-1	CASSEFSGGRAEAFF	TGTGCCAGCAGTGAATTCAGCGGGGGGAGGGCTGAAGCTTTCTTT